This T cell receptor (beta chain) was identified in a study of blood T cell repertoires in COVID-19. Study-wide context: Acute and convalescent COVID-19 samples came from the United States, Italy and Spain. The cDNA or gDNA used as material had been derived from T cells, B-cell-depleted T cells, or PBMCs.

In its sample, this clone was seen a few times. In the original analysis: Amplification of reference gene primers provided the estimated nucleated cell counts. Sequencing was performed with immunoSEQ multiplex PCR; in TCRdb, only in-frame clones are kept and a portion is missing. That table furnishes V, J and clone size, whereas the DNA furnished D and trimming. The table shows 200,000 to 250,000 clones, with approximately 80% occurring only once. CDR1 SGDLS and CDR2 YYNGEE come from the germline V gene. The CDR3 runs to 15 residues. The V and J ends lost 4 bases and 5 bases respectively, with 16 bases between them.

Sequencing was performed on peripheral blood. This receptor was obtained from a woman aged 80 or older with acute or convalescent COVID-19. J is TRBJ2-1 and V is TRBV9; the D gene is possibly TRBD2 (6 bases). CDR3 sequence reads: CASSPTGLGNNEQFF. The CDR3 DNA sequence: TGTGCCAGCAGCCCCACGGGACTCGGGAACAATGAGCAGTTCTTC.